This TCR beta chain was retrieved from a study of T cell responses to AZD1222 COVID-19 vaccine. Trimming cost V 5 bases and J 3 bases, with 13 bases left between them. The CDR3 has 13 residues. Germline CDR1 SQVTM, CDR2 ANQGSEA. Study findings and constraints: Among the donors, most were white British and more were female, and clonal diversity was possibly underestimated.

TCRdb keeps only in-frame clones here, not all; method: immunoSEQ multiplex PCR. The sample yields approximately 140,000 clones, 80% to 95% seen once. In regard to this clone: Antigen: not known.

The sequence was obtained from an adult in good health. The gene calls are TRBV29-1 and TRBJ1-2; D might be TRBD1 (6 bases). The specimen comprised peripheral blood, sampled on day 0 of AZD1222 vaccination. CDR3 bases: TGCAGCGTTCCGGGACACCCGGACTATGGCTACACCTTC. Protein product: CSVPGHPDYGYTF.